The 9 T cell receptor beta chains presented below share a single source sample, sequenced in a study of T-cell reconstitution after alpha-beta-depleted transplantation in children. Preparing the TCRbeta library involved the use of unique molecular identifiers. MiXCR was run by TCRdb on the PCR reads, yielding one entry per CDR3 protein. The sample includes 640,000 or so distinct CDR3 sequences, about 15% of them seen just once. The sequencing used PBMCs from the stem cell graft donor, collected from the stem cell graft. These receptor sequences come from a human donor who donated a stem cell graft to a child with acute myeloid leukemia.

This rearrangement joins TRBV5-1 to TRBJ1-1; 10 bases line up with TRBD1. The CDR3 consists of 19 residues. The V and J ends lost 0 bases and 4 bases, in that order; junction bases with no gene match: 15. CDR1 and CDR2 (germline): SGHRS, YFSETQ. CDR3 protein: CASSLAQTGGTRRVTEAFF. CDR3 sequence (DNA): TGCGCCAGCAGCTTGGCCCAGACAGGGGGCACACGAAGGGTCACTGAAGCTTTCTTT.

The CDR3 reads CASSLEGRLTDTQYF. The CDR3 coding sequence is TGCGCCAGCAGCTTGGAGGGCAGACTCACAGATACGCAGTATTTT. The V call is TRBV5-1, the J call TRBJ2-3; D is unclear. The CDR3 has 15 residues. V was shortened by 0 bases and J by 2 bases, with 10 bases between the two germline ends. Germline V lookup: CDR1 SGHRS, CDR2 YFSETQ.

This sequence joins TRBV5-1 and TRBJ2-3, with a weak D call TRBD2 (6 bases). The germline V and J ends were trimmed by 2 bases and 2 bases, with 15 bases remaining between them. CDR1 and CDR2 from the germline V gene are SGHRS and YFSETQ. This CDR3 is 16 amino acids long. CDR3 loop: CASSFLGGISTDTQYF. The CDR3 coding sequence is TGCGCCAGCAGCTTCCTTGGGGGGATTTCCACAGATACGCAGTATTTT.

This chain connects TRBV30 to TRBJ2-7; TRBD1 might be the D (6 bases). The germline gives CDR1 GTSNPN, CDR2 SVGIG (reference sequence). The CDR3 loop spans 15 amino acids. The ends were cut back, 0 bases at V and 5 bases at J, with 17 bases in the middle. The CDR3 reads CAWSVRGRGSHEQYF. The CDR3, as DNA: TGTGCCTGGAGTGTAAGGGGCAGGGGATCCCACGAGCAGTACTTC.

This clonotype was observed at least ten times. The chain uses TRBV20-1 and TRBJ1-1; D is unresolved. Trimming took off 4 bases at V and 3 bases at J, with 9 bases between the two ends. CDR3 length: 12 residues. Looked up from germline, CDR1 is DFQATT and CDR2 is SNEGSKA (reference sequence). The CDR3 loop is CSAMRSHTEAFF. Written as DNA, the CDR3 is TGCAGTGCTATGAGAAGCCACACTGAAGCTTTCTTT.

This clonotype appeared a few times. The rearrangement joins TRBV12-3 or TRBV12-4 to TRBJ1-5; D ambiguous. The CDR3 is made up of 13 amino acids. V was pared by 2 bases and J by 8 bases, with 10 bases between. The CDR3 protein is CASSLSTVKPQHF. The CDR3 DNA sequence: TGTGCCAGCAGTTTAAGTACAGTGAAGCCCCAGCATTTT.

There are many counts of this clonotype. The chain combines TRBV4-3 with TRBJ2-7; D possibly corresponds to TRBD1 (6 bases). There are 14 residues in the CDR3. Trimming left V 2 bases short and J 2 bases short, with 10 bases between. Germline V lookup: CDR1 LGHNA, CDR2 YSLEER. The CDR3 loop is CASSQNRETYEQYF. The CDR3 DNA follows: TGCGCCAGCAGCCAAAACAGGGAAACCTACGAGCAGTACTTC.

The genes are TRBV7-9 and TRBJ2-7; unclear D gene. CDR3 length: 12 amino acids. Germline-derived CDR1 and CDR2 are SEHNR and FQNEAQ (reference sequence). Trimming took off 5 bases at V and 2 bases at J, with 7 bases between the two ends. CDR3 nucleotides: TGTGCCAGCAGCCCAGATGCCTACGAGCAGTACGTC. This encodes CASSPDAYEQYV.

This chain connects TRBV25-1 to TRBJ1-6; D is possibly TRBD1 (6 bases). V lost 7 bases and J lost 5, with 12 bases in between. Germline CDR1 reads MGHDK; CDR2 reads SYGVNS. This CDR3 is built from 14 residues. The CDR3 bases are TGTGCCAGCACCCAAACAGGGCATAATTCACCCCTCCACTTT. Residues: CASTQTGHNSPLHF.